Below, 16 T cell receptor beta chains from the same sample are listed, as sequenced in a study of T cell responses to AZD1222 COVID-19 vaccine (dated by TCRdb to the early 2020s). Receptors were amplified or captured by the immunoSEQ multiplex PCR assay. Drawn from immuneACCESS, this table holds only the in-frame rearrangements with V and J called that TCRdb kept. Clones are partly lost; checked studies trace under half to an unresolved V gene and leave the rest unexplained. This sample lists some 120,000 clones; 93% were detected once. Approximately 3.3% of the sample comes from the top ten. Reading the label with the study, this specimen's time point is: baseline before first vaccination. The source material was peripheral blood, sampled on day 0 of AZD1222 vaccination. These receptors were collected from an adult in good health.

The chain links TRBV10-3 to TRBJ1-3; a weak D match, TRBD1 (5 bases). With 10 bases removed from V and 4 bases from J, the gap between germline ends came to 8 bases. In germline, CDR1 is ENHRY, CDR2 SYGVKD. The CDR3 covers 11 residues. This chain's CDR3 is CASKGGNTIYF. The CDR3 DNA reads TGTGCCAGCAAGGGGGGAAACACCATATATTTT.

The chain's CDR3 is CASSLDSRVWDEQFF. The CDR3 DNA reads as TGTGCCAGCAGCTTAGATTCGAGGGTCTGGGATGAGCAGTTCTTC. The chain is built from TRBV11-2 and TRBJ2-1; D might be TRBD2 (5 bases). The V and J ends lost 0 bases and 8 bases respectively, with 14 bases between them. Germline CDR1 and CDR2: SGHAT and FQNNGV. The CDR3 totals 15 residues.

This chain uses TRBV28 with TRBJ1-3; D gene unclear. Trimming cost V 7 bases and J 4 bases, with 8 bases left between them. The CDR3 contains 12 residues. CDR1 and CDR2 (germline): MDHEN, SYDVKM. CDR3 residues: CASMSGGNTIYF. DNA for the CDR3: TGTGCCAGCATGTCCGGGGGAAACACCATATATTTT.

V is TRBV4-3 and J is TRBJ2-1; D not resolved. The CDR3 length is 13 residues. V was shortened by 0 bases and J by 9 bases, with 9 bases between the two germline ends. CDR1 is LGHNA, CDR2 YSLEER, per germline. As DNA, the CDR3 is TGCGCCAGCAGCCAAGAAATAGTAGGTGAGCAGTTCTTC. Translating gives CASSQEIVGEQFF.

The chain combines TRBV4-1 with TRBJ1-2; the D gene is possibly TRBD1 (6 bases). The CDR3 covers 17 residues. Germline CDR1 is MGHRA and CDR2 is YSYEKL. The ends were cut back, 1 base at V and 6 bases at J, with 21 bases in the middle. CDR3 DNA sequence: TGCGCCAGCAGCCAAGCGCCGGGAGGCAGGGGATCTAATGGCTACACCTTC. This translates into CASSQAPGGRGSNGYTF.

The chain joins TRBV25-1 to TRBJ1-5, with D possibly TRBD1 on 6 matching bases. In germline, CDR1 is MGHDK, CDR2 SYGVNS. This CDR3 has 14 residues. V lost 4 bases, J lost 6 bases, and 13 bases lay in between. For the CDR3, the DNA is TGTGCCAGCAGTGCCGGGGGGGGCTCTCAGCCCCAGCATTTT. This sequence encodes CASSAGGGSQPQHF. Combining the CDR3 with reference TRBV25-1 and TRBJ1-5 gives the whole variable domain EADIYQTPRYLVIGTGKKITLECSQTMGHDKMYWYQQDPGMELHLIHYSYGVNSTEKGDLSSESTVSRIRTEHFPLTLESARPSHTSQYLCASSAGGGSQPQHFGDGTRLSIL.

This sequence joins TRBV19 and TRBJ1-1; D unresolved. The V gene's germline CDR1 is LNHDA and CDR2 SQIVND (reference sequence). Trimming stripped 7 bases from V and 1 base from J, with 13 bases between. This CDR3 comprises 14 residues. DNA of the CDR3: TGTGCCAGTAATACCTTATGGGCGAACACTGAAGCTTTCTTT. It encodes CASNTLWANTEAFF.

CDR3 in DNA: TGTGCCAGCAGCTCCGCGGACAGCTCCTACAATGAGCAGTTCTTC. It translates to CASSSADSSYNEQFF. J is TRBJ2-1 and V is TRBV7-3, with D possibly TRBD1 on 6 matching bases. The CDR3 consists of 15 residues. V was pared by 4 bases and J by 0 bases, with 10 bases between. The germline gives CDR1 SGHTA, CDR2 FQGTGA.

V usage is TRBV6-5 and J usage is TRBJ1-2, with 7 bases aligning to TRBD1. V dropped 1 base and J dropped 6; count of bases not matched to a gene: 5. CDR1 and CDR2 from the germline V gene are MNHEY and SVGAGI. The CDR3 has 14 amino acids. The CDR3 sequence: CASSYLQRGHGYTF. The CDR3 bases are TGTGCCAGCAGTTACTTACAAAGGGGGCATGGCTACACCTTC.

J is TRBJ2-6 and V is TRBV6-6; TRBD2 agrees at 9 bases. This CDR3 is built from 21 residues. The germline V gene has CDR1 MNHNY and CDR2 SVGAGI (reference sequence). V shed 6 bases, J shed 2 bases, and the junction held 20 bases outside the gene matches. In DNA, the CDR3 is TGTGCCAGCAGCACCGTGGGGGCTAGCGGGACCTCCCGCCCTGGGGCCAACGTCCTGACTTTC. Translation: CASSTVGASGTSRPGANVLTF.

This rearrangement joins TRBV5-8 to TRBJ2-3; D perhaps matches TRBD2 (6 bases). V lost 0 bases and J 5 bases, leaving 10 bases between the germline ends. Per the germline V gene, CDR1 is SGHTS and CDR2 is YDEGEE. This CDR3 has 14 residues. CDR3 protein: CASSLEVGRDTQYF. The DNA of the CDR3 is TGTGCCAGCAGCTTGGAGGTCGGGAGAGATACGCAGTATTTT.

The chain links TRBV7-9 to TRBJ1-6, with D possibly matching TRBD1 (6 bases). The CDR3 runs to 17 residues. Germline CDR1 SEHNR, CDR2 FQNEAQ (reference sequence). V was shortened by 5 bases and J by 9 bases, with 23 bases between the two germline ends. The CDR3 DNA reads TGTGCCAGCAGCCCCTACCGGGACACCTCAGGAGGTTCACCCCTCCACTTT. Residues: CASSPYRDTSGGSPLHF.

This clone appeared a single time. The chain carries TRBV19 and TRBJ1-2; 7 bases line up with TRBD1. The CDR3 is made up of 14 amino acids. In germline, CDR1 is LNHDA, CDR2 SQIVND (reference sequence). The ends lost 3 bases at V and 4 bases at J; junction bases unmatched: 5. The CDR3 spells CASSISAGGYGYTF. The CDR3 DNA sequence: TGTGCCAGTAGTATTTCGGCAGGGGGCTATGGCTACACCTTC.

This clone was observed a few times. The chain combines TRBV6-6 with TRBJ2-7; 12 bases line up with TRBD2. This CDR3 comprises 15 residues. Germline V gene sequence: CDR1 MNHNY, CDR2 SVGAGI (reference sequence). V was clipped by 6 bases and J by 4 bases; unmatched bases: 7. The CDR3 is CASSQTSGSSYEQYF. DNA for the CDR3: TGTGCCAGCAGCCAGACTAGCGGGAGTTCATACGAGCAGTACTTC.

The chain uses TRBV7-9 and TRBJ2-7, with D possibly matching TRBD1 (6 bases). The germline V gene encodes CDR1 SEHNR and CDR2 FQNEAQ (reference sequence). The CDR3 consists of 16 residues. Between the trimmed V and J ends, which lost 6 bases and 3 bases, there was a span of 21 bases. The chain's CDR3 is CASRMSGVSVIYEQYF. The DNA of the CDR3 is TGTGCCAGCAGGATGTCAGGGGTTTCGGTGATCTACGAGCAGTACTTC.

DNA for the CDR3: TGTGCCAGCAGCCCAGAGGACAGGGGGCTTGGCTACACCTTC. This encodes CASSPEDRGLGYTF. The gene calls are TRBV11-2 and TRBJ1-2, with TRBD1 identical over 11 bases. CDR1 is SGHAT and CDR2 is FQNNGV in the germline V gene. The CDR3 has 14 residues. Trimming removed 5 bases from V and 7 bases from J; junction bases left unmatched: 6.